A selection of T cell receptor beta chains follows, all from one sample in a study of blood T cell repertoires in COVID-19. Method: immunoSEQ multiplex PCR; TCRdb's copy keeps in-frame clones and lacks some. This table has about 270,000 clones, around 81% appearing once. The sequenced sample consisted of peripheral blood. The receptors were sampled from an older woman with active or convalescent COVID-19. Both conserved end residues are part of each CDR3. The D gene is left open where the match is weak. Rows give clone size only sometimes, using once, few, many, or a class for an expanded clone.

d_call j_call clone_size v_call cdr3_length cdr3_nt cdr3_aa
. TRBJ2-7 few TRBV15 17 TGTGCCACCAGCAGGGGCCCAGGGCAGGGGGGAGCCTACGAGCAGTACTTC CATSRGPGQGGAYEQYF
TRBD2 TRBJ2-7 . TRBV7-2 16 TGTGCCAGCAGCCCCAGGGCAGCGGGGGCAAACTACGAGCAGTACTTC CASSPRAAGANYEQYF
. TRBJ2-1 . TRBV14 14 TGTGCCAGCAGCCAGGCGGGGATGGACAATGAGCAGTTCTTC CASSQAGMDNEQFF
. TRBJ2-1 . TRBV7-8 14 TGTGCCAGCAGCTTATCCGCTACTTACAATGAGCAGTTCTTC CASSLSATYNEQFF
TRBD2 TRBJ2-1 . TRBV27 19 TGTGCCAGCAGTTTAGTGGCGGGGGGCTGGGAAGGTACCTACAATGAGCAGTTCTTC CASSLVAGGWEGTYNEQFF
. TRBJ1-2 . TRBV6-5 13 TGTGCCAGCAGACCTGGGGCCAACGGAGGCTACACCTTC CASRPGANGGYTF
. TRBJ1-4 few TRBV18 15 TGTGCCAGCTCACGAGGCTGGACAGACAATGAAAAACTGTTTTTT CASSRGWTDNEKLFF
TRBD1 TRBJ2-3 . TRBV5-1 15 TGCGCCAGCAGCAAAATGGACAGGGCAGGAGATACGCAGTATTTT CASSKMDRAGDTQYF
TRBD1 TRBJ1-4 . TRBV5-1 16 TGCGCCAGCAGCTCCGACCCGGGACAGGGTTATGAAAAACTGTTTTTT CASSSDPGQGYEKLFF
. TRBJ2-7 . TRBV13 15 TGTGCCAGCAGGCGGGGAGTAGCCTGGGTCGGCGAGCAGTACTTC CASRRGVAWVGEQYF
TRBD1 TRBJ1-1 . TRBV19 15 TGTGCCAGTAGTACCCAGGGGGCCACGGGGACTGAAGCTTTCTTT CASSTQGATGTEAFF
. TRBJ1-2 . TRBV6-5 13 TGTGCCAGCAGTCAGACAGGTTCCTATGGCTACACCTTC CASSQTGSYGYTF
. TRBJ2-5 . TRBV27 13 TGTGCCAGCAGTTTTCAGGGGTCGGAGACCCAGTACTTC CASSFQGSETQYF
. TRBJ1-2 . TRBV6-2/TRBV6-3 13 TGTGCCAGCAGTTACTCAGGGGGATGGGGCTACACCTTC CASSYSGGWGYTF
TRBD1 TRBJ2-1 . TRBV7-9 17 TGTGCCAGCAGCCCCGACAGGGGCCTATCGAGTACCAATGAGCAGTTCTTC CASSPDRGLSSTNEQFF
TRBD2 TRBJ2-1 once TRBV6-5 13 TGTGCCAGCATGGAGACAGCGGGGGGGTTGCAGTTCTTC CASMETAGGLQFF